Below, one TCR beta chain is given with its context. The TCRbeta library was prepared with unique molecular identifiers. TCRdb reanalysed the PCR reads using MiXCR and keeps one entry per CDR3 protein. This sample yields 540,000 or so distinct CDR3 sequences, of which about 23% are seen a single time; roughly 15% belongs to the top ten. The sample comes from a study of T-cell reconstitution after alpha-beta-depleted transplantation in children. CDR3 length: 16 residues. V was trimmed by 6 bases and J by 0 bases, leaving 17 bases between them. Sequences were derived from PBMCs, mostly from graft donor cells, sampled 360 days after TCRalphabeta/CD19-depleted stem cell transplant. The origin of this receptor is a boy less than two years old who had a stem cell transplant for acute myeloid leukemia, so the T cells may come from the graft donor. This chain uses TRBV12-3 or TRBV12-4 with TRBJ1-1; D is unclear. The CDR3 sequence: CASSFTTRSLNTEAFF. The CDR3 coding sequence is TGTGCCAGCAGCTTTACTACGAGGTCCCTGAACACTGAAGCTTTCTTT.